This T cell receptor (beta chain) is from a study of CD8+CD57+ T cells in acquired aplastic anemia. Study results and caveats: Significant differences in CD8+ Simpson's diversity were not observed between patients and controls. There were over 25 CD8+ CDR3 sequences that occurred in both patients and controls.

Trimming removed 8 bases from V and 3 bases from J, with 19 bases in between. Germline V gene lookup returns CDR1 SGHTS and CDR2 YDEGEE. The CDR3 contains 15 residues. This clonotype was seen many times. Its antigen is still unknown. Both TCR beta VDJ combination and CDR3 sequence profiling were carried out. Genomic DNA was the template for this profiling. TCRdb ran MiXCR on the reads and lists one entry per CDR3 protein. The data contain about 120,000 distinct CDR3 sequences, approximately 41% of them singletons. Only patients with CD8+CD57+ cell expansion on flow cytometry were chosen for sequencing.

The V gene is TRBV5-8, the J gene TRBJ2-3, with D possibly being TRBD1 or TRBD2 (5 bases each). Sequencing was done on a sample of sorted CD4+, CD8+, or CD8+CD57+ T cells (not recorded which) from PBMCs. This TCR was sampled from a human donor with aplastic anemia. CDR3 region: CASTGTLKGTDTQYF. The CDR3 DNA reads as TGTGCCAGTACTGGGACCCTTAAAGGAACAGATACGCAGTATTTT.